A selection of T cell receptor beta chains follows, all from one sample in a study of blood T cell repertoires in COVID-19. The protocol was immunoSEQ multiplex PCR, while the TCRdb copy is restricted to in-frame clones and leaves out a portion. The data contain 450,000 to 500,000 clones, roughly 87% of them seen just once; the ten biggest clones take up under 0.75%. Sequenced sample: PBMCs or T cells enriched from blood (not recorded which). These receptor sequences come from a young woman who had recovered from COVID-19. Each CDR3 is given with its conserved first and last residue. D genes are given only for firm matches.

CASSRTGDSPLHF	TGTGCCAGTAGTAGGACAGGGGATTCACCCCTCCACTTT	TRBD1	TRBJ1-6	TRBV19
CASSDHRVSNQPQHF	TGTGCCAGCAGTGACCACAGGGTTTCCAATCAGCCCCAGCATTTT	-	TRBJ1-5	TRBV6-6
CASSQTGAGNQPQHF	TGTGCCAGCAGTCAGACAGGGGCGGGCAATCAGCCCCAGCATTTT	TRBD1	TRBJ1-5	TRBV6-5
CAWSVTPWASGGVETQYF	TGTGCCTGGAGTGTAACCCCGTGGGCTAGCGGGGGGGTTGAGACCCAGTACTTC	TRBD2	TRBJ2-5	TRBV30
CATHSGGADTGELFF	TGTGCCACCCATTCAGGGGGCGCGGACACCGGGGAGCTGTTTTTT	TRBD1	TRBJ2-2	TRBV19
CASTPESNQPQHF	TGTGCCAGCACGCCCGAGAGCAATCAGCCCCAGCATTTT	-	TRBJ1-5	TRBV2
CASSGTSGGETQYF	TGTGCCAGCAGCGGGACTAGCGGGGGTGAGACCCAGTACTTC	TRBD2	TRBJ2-5	TRBV2
CASSYGPRGRNQPQHF	TGTGCCAGCAGTTACGGGCCCAGGGGGCGGAATCAGCCCCAGCATTTT	TRBD1	TRBJ1-5	TRBV6-2/TRBV6-3
CASSLGRGAGPSDTQYF	TGTGCCAGCAGCTTAGGGCGGGGAGCGGGGCCTTCAGATACGCAGTATTTT	TRBD2	TRBJ2-3	TRBV11-2
CASSLGPSGNTIYF	TGCGCCAGCAGCCTAGGCCCCTCTGGAAACACCATATATTTT	-	TRBJ1-3	TRBV5-1
CASSLGRDSGYGYTF	TGTGCCAGCAGCTTAGGTAGGGACAGTGGCTATGGCTACACCTTC	TRBD1	TRBJ1-2	TRBV13
CASSFGLPEGQPQHF	TGTGCCAGCAGCTTCGGACTCCCCGAGGGTCAGCCCCAGCATTTT	-	TRBJ1-5	TRBV5-6
CASTRGVVTETQYF	TGTGCCAGCACCCGAGGTGTTGTTACGGAGACCCAGTACTTC	-	TRBJ2-5	TRBV5-4
CASSLTTPSTDTQYF	TGTGCCAGCAGCCTAACTACGCCCAGCACAGATACGCAGTATTTT	-	TRBJ2-3	TRBV5-4
CASIAPGIAGELFF	TGTGCCAGCATCGCGCCAGGCATCGCCGGGGAGCTGTTTTTT	-	TRBJ2-2	TRBV7-8
CASSPTGGGNQPQHF	TGTGCCAGTAGCCCAACAGGGGGTGGCAATCAGCCCCAGCATTTT	TRBD1	TRBJ1-5	TRBV19
CASSTRTGPQFF	TGTGCCAGCAGCACGCGGACTGGCCCGCAGTTCTTC	-	TRBJ2-1	TRBV3-1/TRBV3-2
CASSKAVQGLGTF	TGTGCCAGCAGCAAGGCTGTACAGGGTCTGGGAACCTTC	-	TRBJ1-2	TRBV9